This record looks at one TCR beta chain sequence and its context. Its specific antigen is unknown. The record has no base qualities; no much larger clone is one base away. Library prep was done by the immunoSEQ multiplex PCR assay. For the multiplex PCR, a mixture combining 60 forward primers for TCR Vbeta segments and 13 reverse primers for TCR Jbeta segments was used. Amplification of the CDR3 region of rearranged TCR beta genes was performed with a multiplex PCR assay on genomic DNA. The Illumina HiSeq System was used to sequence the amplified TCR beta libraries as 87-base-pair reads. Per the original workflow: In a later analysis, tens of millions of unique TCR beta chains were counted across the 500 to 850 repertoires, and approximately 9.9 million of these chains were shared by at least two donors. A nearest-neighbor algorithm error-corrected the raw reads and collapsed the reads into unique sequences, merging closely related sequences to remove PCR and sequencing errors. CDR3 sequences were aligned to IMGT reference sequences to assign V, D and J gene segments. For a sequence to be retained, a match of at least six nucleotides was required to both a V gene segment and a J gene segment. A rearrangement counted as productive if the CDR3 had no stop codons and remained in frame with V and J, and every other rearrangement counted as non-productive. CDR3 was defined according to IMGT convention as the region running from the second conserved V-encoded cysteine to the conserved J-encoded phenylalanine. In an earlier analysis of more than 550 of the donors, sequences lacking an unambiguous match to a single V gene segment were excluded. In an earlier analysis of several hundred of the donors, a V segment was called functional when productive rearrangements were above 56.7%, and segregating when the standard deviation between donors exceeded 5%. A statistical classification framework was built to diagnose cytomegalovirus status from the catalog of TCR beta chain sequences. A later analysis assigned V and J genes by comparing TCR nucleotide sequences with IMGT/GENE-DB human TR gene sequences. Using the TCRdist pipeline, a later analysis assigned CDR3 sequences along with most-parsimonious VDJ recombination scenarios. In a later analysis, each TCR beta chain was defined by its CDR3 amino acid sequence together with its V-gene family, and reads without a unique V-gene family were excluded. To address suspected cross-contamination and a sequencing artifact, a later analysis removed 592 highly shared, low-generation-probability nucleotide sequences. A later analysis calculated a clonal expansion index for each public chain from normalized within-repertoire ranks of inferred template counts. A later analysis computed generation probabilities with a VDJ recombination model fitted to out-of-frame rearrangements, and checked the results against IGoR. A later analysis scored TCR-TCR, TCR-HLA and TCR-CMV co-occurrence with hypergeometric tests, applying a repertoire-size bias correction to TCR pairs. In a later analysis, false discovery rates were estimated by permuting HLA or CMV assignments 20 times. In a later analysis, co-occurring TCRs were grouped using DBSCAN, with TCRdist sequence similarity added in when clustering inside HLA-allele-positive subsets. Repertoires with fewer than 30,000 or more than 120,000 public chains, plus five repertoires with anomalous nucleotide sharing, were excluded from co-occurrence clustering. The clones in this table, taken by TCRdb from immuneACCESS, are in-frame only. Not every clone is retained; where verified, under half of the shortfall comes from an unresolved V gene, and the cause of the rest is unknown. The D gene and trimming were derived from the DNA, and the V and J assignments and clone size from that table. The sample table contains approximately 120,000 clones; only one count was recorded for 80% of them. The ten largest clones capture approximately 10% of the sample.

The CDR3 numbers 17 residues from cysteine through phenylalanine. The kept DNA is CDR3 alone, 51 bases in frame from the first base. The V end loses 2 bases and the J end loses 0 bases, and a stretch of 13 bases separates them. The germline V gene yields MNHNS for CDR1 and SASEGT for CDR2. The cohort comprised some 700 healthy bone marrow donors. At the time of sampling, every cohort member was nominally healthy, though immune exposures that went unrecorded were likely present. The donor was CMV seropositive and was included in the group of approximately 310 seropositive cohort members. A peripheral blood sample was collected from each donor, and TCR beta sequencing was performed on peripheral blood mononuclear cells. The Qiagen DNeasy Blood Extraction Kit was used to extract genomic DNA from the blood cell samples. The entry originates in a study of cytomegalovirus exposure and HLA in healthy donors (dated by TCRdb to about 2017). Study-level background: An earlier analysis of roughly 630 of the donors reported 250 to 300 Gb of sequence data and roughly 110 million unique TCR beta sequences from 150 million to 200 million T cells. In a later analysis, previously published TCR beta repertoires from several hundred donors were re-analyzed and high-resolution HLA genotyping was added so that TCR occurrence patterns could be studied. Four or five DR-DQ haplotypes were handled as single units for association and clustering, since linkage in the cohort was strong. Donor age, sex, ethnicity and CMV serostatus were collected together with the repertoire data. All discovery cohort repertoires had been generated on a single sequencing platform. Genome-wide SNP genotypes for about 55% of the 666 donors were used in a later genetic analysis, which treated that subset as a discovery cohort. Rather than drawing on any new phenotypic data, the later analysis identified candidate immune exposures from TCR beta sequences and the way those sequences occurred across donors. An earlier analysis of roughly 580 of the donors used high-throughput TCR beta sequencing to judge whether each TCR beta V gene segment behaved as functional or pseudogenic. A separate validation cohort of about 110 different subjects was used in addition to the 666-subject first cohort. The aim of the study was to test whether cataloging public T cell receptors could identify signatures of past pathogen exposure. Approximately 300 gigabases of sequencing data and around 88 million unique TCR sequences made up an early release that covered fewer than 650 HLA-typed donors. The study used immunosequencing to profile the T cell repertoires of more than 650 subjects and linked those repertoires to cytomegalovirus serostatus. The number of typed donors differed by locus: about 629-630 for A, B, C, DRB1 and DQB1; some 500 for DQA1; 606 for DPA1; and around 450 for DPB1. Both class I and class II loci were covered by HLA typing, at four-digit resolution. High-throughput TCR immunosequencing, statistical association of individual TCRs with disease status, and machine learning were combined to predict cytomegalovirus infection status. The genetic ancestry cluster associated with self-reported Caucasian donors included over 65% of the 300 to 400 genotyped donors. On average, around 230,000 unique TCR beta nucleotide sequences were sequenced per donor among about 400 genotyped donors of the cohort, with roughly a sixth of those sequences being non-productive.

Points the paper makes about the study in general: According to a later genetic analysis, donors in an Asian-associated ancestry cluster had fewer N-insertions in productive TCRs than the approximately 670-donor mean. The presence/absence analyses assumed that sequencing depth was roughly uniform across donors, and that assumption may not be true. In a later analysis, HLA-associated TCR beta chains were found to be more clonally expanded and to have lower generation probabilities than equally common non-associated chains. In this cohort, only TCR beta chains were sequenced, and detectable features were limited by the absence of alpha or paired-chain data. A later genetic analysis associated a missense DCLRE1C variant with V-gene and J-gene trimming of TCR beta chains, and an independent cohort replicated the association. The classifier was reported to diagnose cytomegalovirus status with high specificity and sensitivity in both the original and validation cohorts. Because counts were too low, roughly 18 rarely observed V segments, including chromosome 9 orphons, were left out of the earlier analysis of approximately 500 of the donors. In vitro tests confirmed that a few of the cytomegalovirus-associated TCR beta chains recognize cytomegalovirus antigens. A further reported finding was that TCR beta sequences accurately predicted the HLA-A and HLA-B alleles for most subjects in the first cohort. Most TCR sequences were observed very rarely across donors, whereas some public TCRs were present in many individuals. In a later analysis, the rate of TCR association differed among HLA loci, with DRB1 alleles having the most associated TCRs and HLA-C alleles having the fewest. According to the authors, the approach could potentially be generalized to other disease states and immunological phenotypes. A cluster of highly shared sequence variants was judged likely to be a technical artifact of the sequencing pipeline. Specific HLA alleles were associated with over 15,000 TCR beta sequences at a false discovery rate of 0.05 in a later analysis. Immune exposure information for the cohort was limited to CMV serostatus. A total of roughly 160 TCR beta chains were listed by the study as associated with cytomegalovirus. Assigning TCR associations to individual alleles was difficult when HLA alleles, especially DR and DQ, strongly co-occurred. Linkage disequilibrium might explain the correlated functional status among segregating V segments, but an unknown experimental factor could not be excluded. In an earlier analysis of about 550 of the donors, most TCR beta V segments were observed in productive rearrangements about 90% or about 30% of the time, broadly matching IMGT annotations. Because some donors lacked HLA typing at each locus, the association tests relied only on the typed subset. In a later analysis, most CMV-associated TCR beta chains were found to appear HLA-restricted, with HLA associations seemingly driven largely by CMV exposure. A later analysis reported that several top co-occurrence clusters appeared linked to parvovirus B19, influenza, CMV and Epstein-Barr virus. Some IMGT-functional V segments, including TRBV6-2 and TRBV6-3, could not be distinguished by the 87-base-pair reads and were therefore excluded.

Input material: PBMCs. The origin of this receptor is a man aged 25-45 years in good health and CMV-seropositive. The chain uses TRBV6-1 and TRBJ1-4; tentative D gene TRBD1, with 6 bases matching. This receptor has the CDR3 CASSELGGAATNEKLFF. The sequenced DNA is TGTGCCAGCAGTGAACTCGGGGGGGCTGCAACTAATGAAAAACTGTTTTTT.